These T cell receptor beta chains were read from a single sample in a study of long-term antiretroviral therapy in people with HIV. Some clones are missing from TCRdb's copy, which holds only in-frame ones; the method was immunoSEQ multiplex PCR. The profile covers around 13,000 clones, with 88% appearing a single time and 20% to 25% taken by the ten largest. The sequencing here drew on unsorted PBMCs, taken 2.1 years after starting antiretroviral therapy. The receptors were sampled from a woman in her thirties or forties with HIV. Each CDR3 is given with its conserved first and last residue. Each record gives: J gene, clone size, V gene, D gene, CDR3 protein, CDR3 DNA. A D gene is named only where the DNA matches it firmly. Size is stated for part of the rows, as once, few or many counts, or as a class when the clone is expanded.

J gene: TRBJ1-5
clone size: .
V gene: TRBV7-8
D gene: TRBD1
CDR3 protein: CASSLGTGASQPQHF
CDR3 DNA: TGTGCCAGCAGCTTAGGAACAGGGGCAAGTCAGCCCCAGCATTTT

J gene: TRBJ1-2
clone size: .
V gene: TRBV7-8
D gene: .
CDR3 protein: CASSPLGPGGYTF
CDR3 DNA: TGTGCCAGCAGCCCGTTGGGGCCGGGAGGCTACACCTTC

J gene: TRBJ1-5
clone size: once
V gene: TRBV7-8
D gene: .
CDR3 protein: CASSLDRDQPQHF
CDR3 DNA: TGTGCCAGCAGCTTAGACAGGGATCAGCCCCAGCATTTT

J gene: TRBJ1-4
clone size: .
V gene: TRBV7-9
D gene: .
CDR3 protein: CASSSGEKLFF
CDR3 DNA: TGTGCCAGCAGCTCAGGTGAAAAACTGTTTTTT

J gene: TRBJ1-2
clone size: .
V gene: TRBV10-2
D gene: TRBD1
CDR3 protein: CASREGASPDGYTF
CDR3 DNA: TGCGCCAGCCGGGAGGGGGCCTCCCCTGATGGCTACACCTTC

J gene: TRBJ2-1
clone size: .
V gene: TRBV7-9
D gene: TRBD2
CDR3 protein: CASSFSGGGPGEQFF
CDR3 DNA: TGTGCCAGCAGCTTTAGCGGGGGGGGCCCCGGTGAGCAGTTCTTC

J gene: TRBJ1-2
clone size: .
V gene: TRBV2
D gene: .
CDR3 protein: CASSEAGTDGYTF
CDR3 DNA: TGTGCCAGCAGTGAAGCAGGGACGGATGGCTACACCTTC

J gene: TRBJ2-5
clone size: .
V gene: TRBV2
D gene: .
CDR3 protein: CASTNRDGQETQYF
CDR3 DNA: TGTGCCAGTACCAACCGGGACGGTCAAGAGACCCAGTACTTC

J gene: TRBJ1-1
clone size: .
V gene: TRBV6-5
D gene: .
CDR3 protein: CASSLGQNTEAFF
CDR3 DNA: TGTGCCAGCAGCCTAGGACAGAACACTGAAGCTTTCTTT

J gene: TRBJ1-1
clone size: .
V gene: TRBV18
D gene: .
CDR3 protein: CASSGRDKNTEAFF
CDR3 DNA: TGTGCCAGCTCAGGGCGGGACAAGAACACTGAAGCTTTCTTT

J gene: TRBJ1-1
clone size: .
V gene: TRBV6-5
D gene: .
CDR3 protein: CAVSGPGTEAFF
CDR3 DNA: TGTGCCGTGTCCGGGCCCGGCACTGAAGCTTTCTTT

J gene: TRBJ2-3
clone size: .
V gene: TRBV29-1
D gene: .
CDR3 protein: CSDRHREPRDTQYF
CDR3 DNA: TGCAGCGACCGACACAGGGAACCCCGGGATACGCAGTATTTT

J gene: TRBJ1-1
clone size: .
V gene: TRBV10-3
D gene: TRBD1
CDR3 protein: CAISATGVHEAFF
CDR3 DNA: TGTGCCATCAGTGCGACAGGGGTCCACGAAGCTTTCTTT

J gene: TRBJ1-6
clone size: few
V gene: TRBV5-1
D gene: TRBD1
CDR3 protein: CASSVRGDRENSPLHF
CDR3 DNA: TGCGCCAGCAGTGTCCGAGGGGACAGGGAGAATTCACCCCTCCACTTT

J gene: TRBJ2-1
clone size: .
V gene: TRBV12-5
D gene: TRBD1
CDR3 protein: CASGMGQGIGNEQFF
CDR3 DNA: TGTGCTAGTGGGATGGGACAGGGGATTGGCAATGAGCAGTTCTTC

J gene: TRBJ2-7
clone size: .
V gene: TRBV4-1
D gene: TRBD1
CDR3 protein: CASSPGQGVSYEQYF
CDR3 DNA: TGCGCCAGCAGCCCCGGACAGGGGGTCTCCTACGAGCAGTACTTC

J gene: TRBJ1-5
clone size: few
V gene: TRBV27
D gene: TRBD1
CDR3 protein: CASSLNRDRNQPQHF
CDR3 DNA: TGTGCCAGCAGTCTAAACCGGGACAGAAATCAGCCCCAGCATTTT

J gene: TRBJ1-5
clone size: few
V gene: TRBV27
D gene: TRBD1
CDR3 protein: CASSSTGDSQPQHF
CDR3 DNA: TGTGCCAGCAGTTCTACAGGGGACAGCCAGCCCCAGCATTTT

J gene: TRBJ1-2
clone size: .
V gene: TRBV25-1
D gene: .
CDR3 protein: CASSAGQANYGYTF
CDR3 DNA: TGTGCCAGCAGCGCAGGGCAAGCTAACTATGGCTACACCTTC

J gene: TRBJ1-5
clone size: .
V gene: TRBV25-1
D gene: .
CDR3 protein: CASSEYSSNQPQHF
CDR3 DNA: TGTGCCAGCAGTGAATACTCTAGCAATCAGCCCCAGCATTTT

J gene: TRBJ1-1
clone size: few
V gene: TRBV2
D gene: .
CDR3 protein: CASPRERNTEAFF
CDR3 DNA: TGTGCCAGTCCGAGGGAAAGGAACACTGAAGCTTTCTTT

J gene: TRBJ1-2
clone size: .
V gene: TRBV6-6
D gene: .
CDR3 protein: CASRRRQAYGYTF
CDR3 DNA: TGTGCCAGCAGACGAAGACAGGCCTATGGCTACACCTTC

J gene: TRBJ2-5
clone size: .
V gene: TRBV7-9
D gene: TRBD1
CDR3 protein: CASSWTGPQETQYF
CDR3 DNA: TGTGCCAGCAGCTGGACAGGGCCTCAAGAGACCCAGTACTTC

J gene: TRBJ1-1
clone size: .
V gene: TRBV29-1
D gene: .
CDR3 protein: CSVEGGNTEAFF
CDR3 DNA: TGCAGCGTTGAAGGAGGAAACACTGAAGCTTTCTTT

J gene: TRBJ1-6
clone size: .
V gene: TRBV19
D gene: TRBD1
CDR3 protein: CASSGGGTPLHF
CDR3 DNA: TGTGCCAGTAGTGGAGGGGGCACACCCCTCCACTTT

J gene: TRBJ1-4
clone size: .
V gene: TRBV4-3
D gene: TRBD1
CDR3 protein: CASSQTGISEKLFF
CDR3 DNA: TGCGCCAGCAGCCAGACAGGGATTAGTGAAAAACTGTTTTTT

J gene: TRBJ1-5
clone size: .
V gene: TRBV5-8
D gene: .
CDR3 protein: CASSAKTHSNQPQHF
CDR3 DNA: TGTGCCAGCAGCGCGAAGACACATAGCAATCAGCCCCAGCATTTT

J gene: TRBJ2-2
clone size: .
V gene: TRBV6-5
D gene: TRBD1
CDR3 protein: CASSHRTGNTGELFF
CDR3 DNA: TGTGCCAGCAGTCATCGGACAGGGAACACCGGGGAGCTGTTTTTT

J gene: TRBJ1-5
clone size: .
V gene: TRBV30
D gene: TRBD1
CDR3 protein: CAWSTGQGLNQPQHF
CDR3 DNA: TGTGCCTGGAGCACGGGACAGGGCCTCAATCAGCCCCAGCATTTT

J gene: TRBJ2-3
clone size: .
V gene: TRBV30
D gene: .
CDR3 protein: CAWSVVGGTDTQYF
CDR3 DNA: TGTGCCTGGAGTGTGGTGGGGGGCACAGATACGCAGTATTTT

J gene: TRBJ1-5
clone size: .
V gene: TRBV4-3
D gene: .
CDR3 protein: CASSQGLGGDQPQHF
CDR3 DNA: TGCGCCAGCAGCCAAGGACTAGGTGGGGATCAGCCCCAGCATTTT

J gene: TRBJ2-5
clone size: .
V gene: TRBV10-3
D gene: TRBD1
CDR3 protein: CAINQGALQETQYF
CDR3 DNA: TGTGCCATCAACCAGGGGGCCCTTCAAGAGACCCAGTACTTC

J gene: TRBJ1-2
clone size: .
V gene: TRBV9
D gene: .
CDR3 protein: CASSDEGYGYTF
CDR3 DNA: TGTGCCAGCAGCGACGAGGGCTATGGCTACACCTTC

J gene: TRBJ2-7
clone size: .
V gene: TRBV6-6
D gene: .
CDR3 protein: CASSYSTGGAEQYF
CDR3 DNA: TGTGCCAGCAGTTACTCGACAGGAGGAGCCGAGCAGTACTTC

J gene: TRBJ1-2
clone size: once
V gene: TRBV2
D gene: .
CDR3 protein: CASNEGGYGGYTF
CDR3 DNA: TGTGCCAGCAACGAAGGGGGGTATGGCGGCTACACCTTC

J gene: TRBJ1-4
clone size: .
V gene: TRBV5-1
D gene: .
CDR3 protein: CASSSGVGSNEKLFF
CDR3 DNA: TGCGCCAGCAGCTCAGGTGTCGGCTCTAATGAAAAACTGTTTTTT

J gene: TRBJ1-1
clone size: .
V gene: TRBV6-1
D gene: .
CDR3 protein: CASSESGDGGTEAFF
CDR3 DNA: TGTGCCAGCAGTGAGTCAGGGGATGGGGGGACTGAAGCTTTCTTT

J gene: TRBJ1-4
clone size: .
V gene: TRBV10-3
D gene: .
CDR3 protein: CASSTGNREKLFF
CDR3 DNA: TGTGCCAGCAGTACTGGTAATCGAGAAAAACTGTTTTTT

J gene: TRBJ1-5
clone size: .
V gene: TRBV19
D gene: .
CDR3 protein: CASSLTYSNQPQHF
CDR3 DNA: TGTGCCAGTAGCCTTACCTATAGCAATCAGCCCCAGCATTTT

J gene: TRBJ1-2
clone size: .
V gene: TRBV7-2
D gene: .
CDR3 protein: CASSFSGGEGGYTF
CDR3 DNA: TGTGCCAGCAGCTTCTCGGGGGGGGAGGGCGGCTACACCTTC

J gene: TRBJ2-7
clone size: .
V gene: TRBV7-9
D gene: TRBD2
CDR3 protein: CASSWGTSGAYEQYF
CDR3 DNA: TGTGCCAGCAGCTGGGGGACTAGCGGGGCCTACGAGCAGTACTTC

J gene: TRBJ2-4
clone size: .
V gene: TRBV7-2
D gene: .
CDR3 protein: CASSGGGDKNIQYF
CDR3 DNA: TGTGCCAGCAGCGGAGGAGGGGACAAAAACATTCAGTACTTC

J gene: TRBJ2-3
clone size: .
V gene: TRBV5-1
D gene: .
CDR3 protein: CASSLAGRRGRADTQYF
CDR3 DNA: TGCGCCAGCAGCTTGGCCGGGCGACGGGGGCGGGCGGATACGCAGTATTTT

J gene: TRBJ2-7
clone size: .
V gene: TRBV30
D gene: TRBD1
CDR3 protein: CAWSRSRVPGTGHEQYF
CDR3 DNA: TGTGCCTGGAGCCGCTCCCGTGTCCCCGGGACAGGGCACGAGCAGTACTTC

J gene: TRBJ1-2
clone size: .
V gene: TRBV30
D gene: TRBD1
CDR3 protein: CAWNTRDRGSYGYTF
CDR3 DNA: TGTGCCTGGAACACCCGGGACAGGGGATCCTATGGCTACACCTTC

J gene: TRBJ2-3
clone size: .
V gene: TRBV7-9
D gene: TRBD1
CDR3 protein: CASSQGQITDTQYF
CDR3 DNA: TGTGCCAGCAGCCAGGGACAGATCACAGATACGCAGTATTTT

J gene: TRBJ2-2
clone size: .
V gene: TRBV10-3
D gene: TRBD2
CDR3 protein: CAISVASGGNTGELFF
CDR3 DNA: TGTGCCATCAGTGTTGCTAGCGGGGGAAACACCGGGGAGCTGTTTTTT

J gene: TRBJ2-1
clone size: .
V gene: TRBV18
D gene: .
CDR3 protein: CASSPTAGDYNEQFF
CDR3 DNA: TGTGCCAGCTCACCAACCGCAGGGGACTACAATGAGCAGTTCTTC

J gene: TRBJ1-6
clone size: .
V gene: TRBV7-2
D gene: TRBD1
CDR3 protein: CASSPQGAHNSPLHF
CDR3 DNA: TGTGCCAGCAGCCCGCAGGGGGCGCATAATTCACCCCTCCACTTT

J gene: TRBJ2-7
clone size: .
V gene: TRBV7-3
D gene: TRBD1
CDR3 protein: CASSPGQKYEQYF
CDR3 DNA: TGTGCCAGCAGCCCGGGACAGAAGTACGAGCAGTACTTC

J gene: TRBJ1-4
clone size: .
V gene: TRBV9
D gene: .
CDR3 protein: CASSVDLQGTSGKLFF
CDR3 DNA: TGTGCCAGCAGCGTCGATTTACAGGGAACAAGCGGAAAACTGTTTTTT